The 18 T cell receptor beta chains below all came from one sample that was sequenced in a study of cytomegalovirus exposure and HLA in healthy donors. Assay used: immunoSEQ multiplex PCR; TCRdb lists only in-frame clones, some missing. The sample holds fewer than 300,000 clones, roughly 90% seen once. The source material was PBMCs. The origin of the receptors is a woman aged 18-29 years in good health and CMV-seronegative.

This sequence joins TRBV6-1 and TRBJ1-3; TRBD1 matches 7 bases. After removal of 4 bases from V and 4 bases from J, the junction contained 1 base not matched to a gene. The CDR3 runs 13 residues. Germline lookup yields CDR1 MNHNS and CDR2 SASEGT. CDR3 protein: CASSAGGGNTIYF. CDR3 bases: TGTGCCAGCAGTGCAGGGGGGGGAAACACCATATATTTT.

The chain carries TRBV7-6 and TRBJ1-5, with a possible D match to TRBD1 (5 bases). The CDR3 is made up of 15 amino acids. Trimming pared 5 bases from V and 4 bases from J, leaving 15 bases between. Germline V CDR1 and CDR2: SGHVS, FNYEAQ. The CDR3 coding sequence is TGTGCCAGCAGCGAAGGACACGGCCGAAATCAGCCCCAGCATTTT. Protein: CASSEGHGRNQPQHF.

The chain recombines TRBV7-9 with TRBJ1-6, with a weak D call TRBD1 (5 bases). The CDR3 is 14 amino acids. Trimming cost V 11 bases and J 8 bases, with 19 bases left between them. The germline V gene encodes CDR1 SEHNR and CDR2 FQNEAQ (reference sequence). The CDR3 DNA reads as TGTGCCCTCGGCCTTAGGGGATCCCATTCACCCCTCCACTTT. Its translation is CALGLRGSHSPLHF. The whole variable domain, remainder taken from reference TRBV7-9 and TRBJ1-6, is DTGVSQNPRHKITKRGQNVTFRCDPISEHNRLYWYRQTLGQGPEFLTYFQNEAQLEKSRLLSDRFSAERPKGSFSTLEIQRTEQGDSAMYLCALGLRGSHSPLHFGNGTRLTVT.

CDR3 sequence: CASSLGAGGHNEQYF. The CDR3 nucleotides read TGTGCCAGCAGTTTAGGGGCGGGGGGGCACAACGAGCAGTACTTC. The rearrangement links TRBV27 to TRBJ2-7; 9 bases line up with TRBD2. V lost 2 bases, J lost 5 bases, and 7 bases stayed unmatched. The CDR3 sequence is 15 residues long. The germline CDR1 and CDR2 sequences are MNHEY and SMNVEV (reference sequence).

The gene calls are TRBV10-3 and TRBJ1-5, with TRBD1 identical over 7 bases. The CDR3 has 15 amino acids. The germline V gene encodes CDR1 ENHRY and CDR2 SYGVKD. V was pared by 3 bases and J by 4 bases, with 6 bases of the junction left unmatched. Here the CDR3 DNA reads TGTGCCATCAGTGAACGGGACAGAGGTAATCAGCCCCAGCATTTT. Residues: CAISERDRGNQPQHF.

Of note for this clone: The sample has other DNA sequences that encode this CDR3 too. The chain has TRBV5-4 and TRBJ2-7; TRBD1 might be the D (5 bases). Germline CDR1 and CDR2: SGHNT and YYREEE (reference sequence). This CDR3 spans 12 amino acids. V lost 1 base to trimming and J lost 3 bases, with 5 bases between them. For the CDR3, the DNA is TGTGCCAGCAGCTTGAGGGGCTACGAGCAGTACTTC. It encodes CASSLRGYEQYF.

The chain couples TRBV6-5 to TRBJ1-1; TRBD1 is a possible D gene (5 bases). V dropped 5 bases and J dropped 2 bases, with 12 bases sitting between them. CDR1 is MNHEY, CDR2 SVGAGI, per germline. The CDR3 extends over 14 amino acids. As DNA, the CDR3 is TGTGCCAGCAGTATTACAGGACCTAACACTGAAGCTTTCTTT. Its translation: CASSITGPNTEAFF.

The V gene is TRBV7-3, the J gene TRBJ2-2, with 8 bases lining up with TRBD2. Germline assignment: CDR1 SGHTA and CDR2 FQGTGA. This CDR3 region has 14 residues. V dropped 3 bases and J dropped 6; count of bases not matched to a gene: 3. The CDR3 reads CASSFGLASGELFF. The CDR3, as DNA: TGTGCCAGCAGCTTCGGACTAGCTTCCGGGGAGCTGTTTTTT.

This clone has more than one count but fewer than ten. The chain employs TRBV2 and TRBJ1-3, with 7 bases lining up with TRBD1. V shed 4 bases and J 1 base; nucleotides not matched to a gene: 1. Germline lookup yields CDR1 SNHLY and CDR2 FYNNEI. CDR3 length equals 14 residues. CDR3: CASSVGQSGNTIYF. The CDR3 DNA follows: TGTGCCAGCAGTGTGGGACAGTCTGGAAACACCATATATTTT. Full variable domain (outside the CDR3, taken from reference TRBV2 and TRBJ1-3): EPEVTQTPSHQVTQMGQEVILRCVPISNHLYFYWYRQILGQKVEFLVSFYNNEISEKSEIFDDQFSVERPDGSNFTLKIRSTKLEDSAMYFCASSVGQSGNTIYFGEGSWLTVV.

J is TRBJ2-1 and V is TRBV6-4; 14 bases are a match to TRBD2. This CDR3 is 18 amino acids long. The ends lost 6 bases at V and 3 bases at J; junction bases unmatched: 10. Germline loops: CDR1 MRHNA, CDR2 SNTAGT. The CDR3 coding sequence is TGTGCCAGCAGCGCAAACAGGGGGACTAGCGGGGGCTACAATGAGCAGTTCTTC. This sequence encodes CASSANRGTSGGYNEQFF.

The chain uses TRBV29-1 and TRBJ2-5, with TRBD1 matching 7 bases. This CDR3 is 12 amino acids long. The germline gives CDR1 SQVTM, CDR2 ANQGSEA. The junction had 6 bases not matched to a gene; V was cut back by 6 bases and J by 5 bases. CDR3 sequence: CSVGQAGETQYF. CDR3 nucleotide sequence: TGCAGCGTCGGACAGGCTGGGGAGACCCAGTACTTC.

This clone was observed once. The rearrangement uses TRBV4-2 and TRBJ1-1; D call uncertain. Germline V CDR1 and CDR2: LGHNA, YNFKEQ. V was shortened by 1 base and J by 3 bases, with 6 bases between the two germline ends. CDR3 length equals 13 residues. The CDR3 spells CASSQGRDTEAFF. In nucleotides, the CDR3 is TGTGCCAGCAGCCAAGGGAGGGACACTGAAGCTTTCTTT.

This clone was seen more than once but under ten times. Other nucleotide sequences in the sample specify the same CDR3. The chain couples TRBV18 to TRBJ1-3, with D uncertain. The germline V and J ends were trimmed by 3 bases and 1 base, with 7 bases remaining between them. CDR1 is KGHSH and CDR2 is LQKENI in the germline V gene. CDR3 length: 14 amino acids. CDR3 nucleotide sequence: TGTGCCAGCTCACCGAGGGAATCTGGAAACACCATATATTTT. Translating it yields CASSPRESGNTIYF.

The chain links TRBV2 to TRBJ2-1; possible D gene TRBD2, 6 bases. Trimming took 10 bases from V and 5 from J, leaving 18 bases between them. This CDR3 has 14 residues. CDR1 and CDR2 (germline): SNHLY, FYNNEI. CDR3 nucleotides: TGTGCCATCACCCAAGCGGGTAAAAACAATGAGCAGTTCTTC. Translation gives CAITQAGKNNEQFF.

The chain employs TRBV9 and TRBJ2-1; 9 bases agree with TRBD2. Germline assignment: CDR1 SGDLS and CDR2 YYNGEE. The CDR3 runs to 16 residues. V lost 4 bases and J lost 6; bases outside the gene matches: 11. The CDR3 sequence: CASSPRRGGGGNEQFF. The CDR3 DNA is TGTGCCAGCAGCCCGAGGCGGGGCGGGGGGGGCAATGAGCAGTTCTTC.

The chain couples TRBV5-1 to TRBJ2-3; 7 bases agree with TRBD1. V lost 3 bases to trimming and J lost 1 base; unmatched junction nucleotides: 5. CDR3 length equals 15 residues. The germline CDR1 and CDR2 sequences are SGHRS and YFSETQ. The CDR3 bases are TGCGCCAGCAGCTGGGTGGGACAGCGCACAGATACGCAGTATTTT. As protein: CASSWVGQRTDTQYF.

The V gene is TRBV6-5, the J gene TRBJ1-5, with D perhaps matching TRBD1 (6 bases). The ends were cut back, 5 bases at V and 3 bases at J, with 11 bases in the middle. The germline gives CDR1 MNHEY, CDR2 SVGAGI. The CDR3 contains 14 residues. The CDR3 region has the DNA TGTGCCAGCAGTCCAGGGGCCCCCAATCAGCCCCAGCATTTT. Protein product: CASSPGAPNQPQHF.

The chain couples TRBV5-6 to TRBJ1-1, with D hard to call. CDR1 and CDR2 from the germline V gene are SGHDT and YYEEEE. The V end lost 0 bases, the J end lost 6 bases, and 9 bases lay between the germline ends. The length of the CDR3 is 13 residues. The DNA for the CDR3 is TGTGCCAGCAGCTTGGATCGTTTTGCTGAAGCTTTCTTT. It encodes CASSLDRFAEAFF.